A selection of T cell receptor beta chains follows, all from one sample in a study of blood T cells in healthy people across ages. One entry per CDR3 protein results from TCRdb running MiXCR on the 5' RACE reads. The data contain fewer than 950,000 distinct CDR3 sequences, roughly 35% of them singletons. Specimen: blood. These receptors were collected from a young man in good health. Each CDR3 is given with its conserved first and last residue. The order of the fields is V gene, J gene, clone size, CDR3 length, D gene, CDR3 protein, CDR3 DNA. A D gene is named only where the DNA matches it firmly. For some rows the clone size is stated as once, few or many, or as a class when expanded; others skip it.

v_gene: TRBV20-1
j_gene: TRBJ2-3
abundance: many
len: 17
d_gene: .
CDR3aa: CSASSLRLETSTDTQYF
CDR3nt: TGCAGTGCTTCCTCCCTTCGACTAGAAACTAGCACAGATACGCAGTATTTT

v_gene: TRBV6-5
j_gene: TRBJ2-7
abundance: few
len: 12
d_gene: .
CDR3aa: CASRDDSYEQYF
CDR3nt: TGTGCCAGCAGAGATGACTCCTACGAGCAGTACTTC

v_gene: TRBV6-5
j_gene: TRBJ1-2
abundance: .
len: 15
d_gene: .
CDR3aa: CASSYSSGGGYGYTF
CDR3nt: TGTGCCAGCAGTTACTCGAGCGGGGGAGGTTATGGCTACACCTTC

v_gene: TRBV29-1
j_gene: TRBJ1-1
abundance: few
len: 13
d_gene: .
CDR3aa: CSVEGGYRTEAFF
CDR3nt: TGCAGCGTTGAAGGAGGGTACCGTACTGAAGCTTTCTTT

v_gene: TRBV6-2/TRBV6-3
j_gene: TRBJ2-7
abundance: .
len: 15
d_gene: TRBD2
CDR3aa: CASRLAAGGSYEQYF
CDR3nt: TGTGCCAGCAGGCTAGCAGCGGGAGGTTCCTACGAGCAGTACTTC

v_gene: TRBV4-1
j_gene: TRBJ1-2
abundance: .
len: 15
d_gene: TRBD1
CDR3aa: CASNQDLGQGYGYTF
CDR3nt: TGCGCCAGCAACCAAGACTTGGGACAGGGGTATGGCTACACCTTC

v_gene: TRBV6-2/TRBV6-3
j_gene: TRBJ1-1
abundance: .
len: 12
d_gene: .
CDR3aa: CASSRSLTEAFF
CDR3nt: TGTGCCAGCAGCCGATCTCTCACTGAAGCTTTCTTT

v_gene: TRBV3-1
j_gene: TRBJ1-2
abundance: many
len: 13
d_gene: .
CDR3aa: CASSSGPGRGYTF
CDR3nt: TGTGCCAGCAGCTCCGGGCCCGGGAGAGGCTACACCTTC

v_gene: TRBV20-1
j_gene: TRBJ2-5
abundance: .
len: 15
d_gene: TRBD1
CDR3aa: CSAAEPKTGGETQYF
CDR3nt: TGCAGTGCTGCAGAACCGAAGACAGGGGGGGAGACCCAGTACTTC

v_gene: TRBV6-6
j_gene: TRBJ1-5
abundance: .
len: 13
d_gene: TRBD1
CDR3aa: CASSDGRQGSQHF
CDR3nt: TGTGCCAGCAGTGACGGAAGACAGGGATCCCAGCATTTT

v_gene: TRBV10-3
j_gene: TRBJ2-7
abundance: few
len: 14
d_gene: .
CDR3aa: CAISGSRATYEQYF
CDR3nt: TGTGCCATCAGTGGGTCAAGGGCAACCTACGAGCAGTACTTC

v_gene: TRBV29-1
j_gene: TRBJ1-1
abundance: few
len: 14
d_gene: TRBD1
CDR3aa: CSVKGQALNTEAFF
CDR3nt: TGCAGCGTAAAAGGACAGGCCTTGAACACTGAAGCTTTCTTT

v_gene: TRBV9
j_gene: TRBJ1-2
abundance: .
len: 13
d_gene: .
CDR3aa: CASSVENNYGYIF
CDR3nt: TGTGCCAGCAGCGTAGAGAACAACTATGGCTACATCTTC

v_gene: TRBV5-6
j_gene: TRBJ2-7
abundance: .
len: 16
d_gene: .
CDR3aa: CASSPYTGPSYNEQYF
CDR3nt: TGTGCCAGCAGCCCCTATACAGGGCCGTCCTACAATGAGCAGTACTTC

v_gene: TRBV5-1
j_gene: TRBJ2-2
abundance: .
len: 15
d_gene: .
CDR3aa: CASSADNANTGELFF
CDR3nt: TGCGCCAGCAGCGCCGACAATGCAAACACCGGGGAGCTGTTTTTT

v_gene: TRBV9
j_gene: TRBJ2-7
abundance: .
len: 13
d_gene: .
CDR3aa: CASSVAPGREQYF
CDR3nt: TGTGCCAGCAGCGTAGCACCCGGCAGGGAGCAGTACTTC

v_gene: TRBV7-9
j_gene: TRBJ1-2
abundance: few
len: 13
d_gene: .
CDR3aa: CASSRIGIGGYTF
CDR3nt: TGTGCCAGCAGCCGTATTGGGATCGGAGGCTACACCTTC

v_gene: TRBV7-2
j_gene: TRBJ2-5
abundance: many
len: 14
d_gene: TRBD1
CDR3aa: CASSSTGQQETQYF
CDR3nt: TGTGCCAGCAGCTCAACGGGACAGCAAGAGACCCAGTACTTC

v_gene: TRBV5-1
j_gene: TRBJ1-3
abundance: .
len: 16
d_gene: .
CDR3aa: CASRTGGASSGNTIYF
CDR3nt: TGCGCCAGCAGGACCGGGGGTGCAAGCTCTGGAAACACCATATATTTT

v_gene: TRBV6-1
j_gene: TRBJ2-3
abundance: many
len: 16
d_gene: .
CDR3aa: CASSHPRGAGTDTQYF
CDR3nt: TGTGCCAGCAGTCACCCTCGGGGGGCCGGCACAGATACGCAGTATTTT

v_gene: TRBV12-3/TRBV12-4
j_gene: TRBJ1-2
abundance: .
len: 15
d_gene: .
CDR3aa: CASSLGARVDYGYTF
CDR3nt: TGTGCCAGCAGTTTAGGGGCCAGGGTCGACTATGGCTACACCTTC

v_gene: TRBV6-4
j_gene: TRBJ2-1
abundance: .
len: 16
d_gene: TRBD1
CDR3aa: CASSKRQGPVYNEQFF
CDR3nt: TGTGCCAGCAGTAAGAGACAGGGGCCGGTATACAATGAGCAGTTCTTC

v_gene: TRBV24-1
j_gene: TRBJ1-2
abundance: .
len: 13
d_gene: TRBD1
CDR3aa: CATSDETGSGYTF
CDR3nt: TGTGCCACCAGTGATGAGACAGGGTCTGGCTACACCTTC

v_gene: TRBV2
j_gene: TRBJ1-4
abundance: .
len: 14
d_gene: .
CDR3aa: CASRDPGDGEKLFF
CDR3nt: TGTGCCAGCAGGGACCCAGGGGATGGTGAAAAACTGTTTTTT

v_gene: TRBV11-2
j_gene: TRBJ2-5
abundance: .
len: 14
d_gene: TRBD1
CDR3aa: CASNHRGTGETQYF
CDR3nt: TGTGCCAGCAACCATAGGGGGACAGGAGAGACCCAGTACTTC

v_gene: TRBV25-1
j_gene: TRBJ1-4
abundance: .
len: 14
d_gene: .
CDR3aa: CASSESLQGEKLFF
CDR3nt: TGTGCCAGCAGTGAATCCTTGCAAGGGGAAAAACTGTTTTTT

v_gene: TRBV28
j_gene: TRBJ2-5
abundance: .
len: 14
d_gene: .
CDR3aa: CASSSASRQGTQYF
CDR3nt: TGTGCCAGCAGTTCCGCTAGTCGGCAAGGGACCCAGTACTTC

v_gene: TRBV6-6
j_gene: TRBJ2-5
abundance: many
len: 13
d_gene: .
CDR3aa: CASQRGLGETQYF
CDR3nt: TGTGCCAGCCAAAGAGGGCTAGGAGAGACCCAGTACTTC

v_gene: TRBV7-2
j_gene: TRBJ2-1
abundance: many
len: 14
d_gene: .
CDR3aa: CASSFSRVSNEQFF
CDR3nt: TGTGCCAGCAGCTTTAGTAGAGTCAGCAATGAGCAGTTCTTC

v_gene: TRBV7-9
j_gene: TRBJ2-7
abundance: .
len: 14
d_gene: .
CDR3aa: CASSLQDVAYEQYF
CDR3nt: TGTGCCAGCAGCTTACAGGATGTAGCCTACGAGCAGTACTTC

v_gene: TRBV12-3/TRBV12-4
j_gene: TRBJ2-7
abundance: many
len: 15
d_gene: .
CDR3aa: CASSRTGLGGYEQYF
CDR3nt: TGTGCCAGCAGCAGGACAGGCCTAGGAGGGTACGAGCAGTACTTC

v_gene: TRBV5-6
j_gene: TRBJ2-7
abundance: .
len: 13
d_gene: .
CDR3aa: CASSWQRAYEQYF
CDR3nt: TGTGCCAGCAGCTGGCAACGCGCCTACGAGCAGTACTTC

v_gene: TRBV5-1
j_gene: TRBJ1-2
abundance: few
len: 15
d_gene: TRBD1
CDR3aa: CASSLGDREFSGYTF
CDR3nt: TGCGCCAGCAGCTTGGGGGACAGGGAATTCAGTGGCTACACCTTC

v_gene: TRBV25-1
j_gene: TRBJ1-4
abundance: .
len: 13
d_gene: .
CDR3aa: CATLGRTNEKLFF
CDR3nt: TGTGCCACCCTAGGAAGGACGAATGAAAAACTGTTTTTT

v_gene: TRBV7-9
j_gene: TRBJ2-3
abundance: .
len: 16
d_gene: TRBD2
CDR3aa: CASSPRSGVRTDTQYF
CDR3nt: TGTGCCAGCAGCCCGCGTAGCGGGGTCCGCACAGATACGCAGTATTTT